The 16 T cell receptor beta chains presented below share a single source sample, sequenced in a study of T cell responses to AZD1222 COVID-19 vaccine. Data came from immunoSEQ multiplex PCR; TCRdb stores just in-frame clones and leaves some out. Among roughly 24,000 clones listed, 88% were seen once. Sequences were derived from peripheral blood, sampled 28 days after the second AZD1222 dose. Source of these receptors: an adult who received the AZD1222 COVID-19 vaccine.

This chain joins TRBV3-1 (or the pseudogene TRBV3-2) and TRBJ1-5, with no clear D. CDR3 length: 13 residues. V was cut by 1 base and J by 5 bases, with 6 bases left in between. Germline assignment: CDR1 LGHDT and CDR2 YNNKEL (reference sequence). The CDR3 nucleotides read TGTGCCAGCAGCCAAGGGATCGATCAGCCCCAGCATTTT. Translated, it gives CASSQGIDQPQHF.

The CDR3 region is CASSPRNNEQFF. The CDR3 bases are TGTGCCAGCAGTCCCAGGAACAATGAGCAGTTCTTC. The rearrangement joins TRBV6-5 to TRBJ2-1, with D uncertain. The V gene lost 5 bases and the J gene lost 5 bases, with 7 bases spanning the gap. The CDR3 spans 12 residues. Germline-derived CDR1 and CDR2 are MNHEY and SVGAGI.

The J gene is TRBJ1-2, the V gene TRBV9; D is unresolved. In germline, CDR1 is SGDLS, CDR2 YYNGEE. Trimming shortened V by 0 bases and J by 8 bases, and 8 bases separated the two germline ends. This CDR3 has 12 amino acids. CDR3: CASSVATEGYTF. The CDR3 DNA reads as TGTGCCAGCAGCGTAGCCACTGAAGGCTACACCTTC.

V is TRBV5-3 and J is TRBJ2-1; the match to TRBD1 covers 9 bases. TRBV5-3 is an ORF for which the function is uncertain. There are 15 residues in the CDR3. V lost 2 bases and J lost 15; bases outside the gene matches: 15. The CDR3 nucleotides are TGTGCCAGAAGCTTCCCGGGCGGTATTCGGGACAGGGTGTTCTTC. This gives the protein CARSFPGGIRDRVFF.

This chain joins TRBV7-3 and TRBJ2-3; D uncertain. Germline CDR1 is SGHTA and CDR2 is FQGTGA. The V end was cut by 2 bases, the J end by 4 bases, with 7 bases between. This CDR3 comprises 13 residues. The CDR3 bases are TGTGCCAGCAGCTTACGGCCGGCAGATACGCAGTATTTT. Its translation: CASSLRPADTQYF.

The rearrangement uses TRBV14 and TRBJ2-2; D call uncertain. Germline loops: CDR1 SGHDN, CDR2 FVKESK. The CDR3 is 14 amino acids. The V and J ends lost 5 bases and 6 bases respectively, with 13 bases between them. The CDR3 DNA sequence: TGTGCCAGCAGCTCCTATCAGGTTCCCGGGGAGCTGTTTTTT. This translates into CASSSYQVPGELFF.

The chain has TRBV6-2 or TRBV6-3 and TRBJ2-3; D is perhaps TRBD2 (6 bases). Germline CDR1 reads MNHEY; CDR2 reads SVGEGT. V was shortened by 5 bases and J by 2 bases, with 20 bases between the two germline ends. This CDR3 comprises 17 residues. For the CDR3, the DNA is TGTGCCAGCAGTCCCCTCGGGCTAGCGATCAACACAGATACGCAGTATTTT. It is translated as CASSPLGLAINTDTQYF.

This chain connects TRBV28 to TRBJ1-5; maybe TRBD1 (5 bases). Per germline, CDR1 MDHEN and CDR2 SYDVKM. The CDR3 consists of 16 residues. V was trimmed by 3 bases and J by 2 bases, leaving 14 bases between them. CDR3 in amino acids: CASSFSTRGGNQPQHF. CDR3 sequence (DNA): TGTGCCAGCAGTTTTAGTACGAGGGGTGGCAATCAGCCCCAGCATTTT.

This clone was counted a single time. This chain links TRBV4-1 with TRBJ1-5; D possibly corresponds to TRBD1 (6 bases). V lost 2 bases and J lost 4, with 12 bases in between. The germline V gene has CDR1 MGHRA and CDR2 YSYEKL. This CDR3 comprises 15 residues. The CDR3 spells CASSQPDRDNQPQHF. The DNA for the CDR3 is TGCGCCAGCAGCCAACCGGACAGAGATAATCAGCCCCAGCATTTT.

This sequence joins TRBV7-8 and TRBJ1-2, with 7 bases fitting TRBD1. The germline gives CDR1 SGHVS, CDR2 FQNEAQ. After removal of 5 bases from V and 0 bases from J, the junction contained 3 bases not matched to a gene. The CDR3 consists of 14 residues. CDR3 amino acids: CASSRDSTNYGYTF. In nucleotides, the CDR3 is TGTGCCAGCAGCAGGGACAGTACTAACTATGGCTACACCTTC.

This clone appeared a single time. This chain connects TRBV10-3 to TRBJ1-6; TRBD1 is a possible D gene (6 bases). Germline V gene lookup returns CDR1 ENHRY and CDR2 SYGVKD. V was trimmed by 0 bases and J by 0 bases, leaving 9 bases between them. The CDR3 covers 17 residues. CDR3 region: CAISESQGSSYNSPLHF. The CDR3 nucleotides read TGTGCCATCAGTGAGTCGCAGGGGAGCTCCTATAATTCACCCCTCCACTTT.

As DNA, the CDR3 is TGTGCCAGCAGTCCAACAGGGGGCTCCTACAATGAGCAGTTCTTC. Translation gives CASSPTGGSYNEQFF. The chain is built from TRBV28 and TRBJ2-1; 8 positions agree with TRBD1. The CDR3 runs to 15 residues. V trimming: 5 bases; J trimming: 0 bases; junction bases outside the gene matches: 3. Germline CDR1 MDHEN, CDR2 SYDVKM.

This sequence joins TRBV2 and TRBJ2-7; tentatively, D is TRBD1 (5 bases). Germline CDR1 is SNHLY and CDR2 is FYNNEI. The CDR3 extends over 12 amino acids. The V end lost 5 bases, the J end lost 5 bases, and 10 bases lay between the germline ends. The CDR3, as DNA: TGTGCCAGCAGTCAAGGGGCTCACGAGCAGTACTTC. This codes for CASSQGAHEQYF. The whole variable domain, filled in from reference TRBV2 and TRBJ2-7, reads EPEVTQTPSHQVTQMGQEVILRCVPISNHLYFYWYRQILGQKVEFLVSFYNNEISEKSEIFDDQFSVERPDGSNFTLKIRSTKLEDSAMYFCASSQGAHEQYFGPGTRLTVT.

The genes are TRBV9 and TRBJ1-2; D remains unclear. The V gene's germline CDR1 is SGDLS and CDR2 YYNGEE. V was trimmed by 4 bases and J by 4 bases, leaving 14 bases between them. CDR3 size: 14 residues. Here the CDR3 DNA reads TGTGCCAGCAGCCCGAACCCTGGTGGCTATGGCTACACCTTC. Translating it yields CASSPNPGGYGYTF.

The chain is built from TRBV6-6 and TRBJ1-2; tentatively, D is TRBD1 (5 bases). CDR3 size: 14 residues. CDR1 MNHNY and CDR2 SVGAGI come from the germline V gene (reference sequence). V gave up 5 bases and J gave up 7 bases, with 17 bases separating them. DNA for the CDR3: TGTGCCAGCAGTCCCTCCGACAGTCGGCGTGGCTACACCTTC. This codes for CASSPSDSRRGYTF.

The V call is TRBV5-6, the J call TRBJ1-1; 8 bases match TRBD1. After removal of 4 bases from V and 7 bases from J, the junction contained 15 bases not matched to a gene. The CDR3 is 16 amino acids. Germline CDR1 is SGHDT and CDR2 is YYEEEE. The CDR3 nucleotides are TGTGCCAGCAGCACAGGACCGGCGACAGGGGCCCTTGAAGCTTTCTTT. Amino acids: CASSTGPATGALEAFF.